Shown below are 8 T cell receptor beta chains from a single sample sequenced in a study of shared clonotypes between healthy human individuals (dated by TCRdb to about 2020). The library was generated by the immunoSEQ multiplex PCR assay. The immuneACCESS repertoire file appears here via TCRdb, limited to in-frame rearrangements. These files lack a portion of the clones; in checked studies, under half of the deficit traces to unresolved V genes, and the cause of the others is not known. This sample holds about 1 million clones; around 78% were observed only once. About 0.52% of the sample comes from the top ten. Material for sequencing was memory CD4+ T cells from PBMCs. The cell subset or site label, as the study defines it: CD45RA-negative fraction. These receptors originate from a man younger than 35 in good health. Some clones in this sample may be carry-over from other donors' samples.

This chain joins TRBV5-1 and TRBJ2-5; D unclear. Trimming removed 4 bases at V and 5 bases at J, with 9 bases between. Germline V gives CDR1 SGHRS, CDR2 YFSETQ. The CDR3 length is 12 residues. CDR3 in DNA: TGCGCCAGCAGCCCCGAGTTGGAGACCCAGTACTTC. It encodes CASSPELETQYF. Full variable domain (missing parts from reference TRBV5-1 and TRBJ2-5): KAGVTQTPRYLIKTRGQQVTLSCSPISGHRSVSWYQQTPGQGLQFLFEYFSETQRNKGNFPGRFSGRQFSNSRSEMNVSTLELGDSALYLCASSPELETQYFGPGTRLLVL.

J is TRBJ2-3 and V is TRBV27, with D possibly being TRBD1 (5 bases). Trimming cost V 3 bases and J 5 bases, with 12 bases left between them. Looked up from germline, CDR1 is MNHEY and CDR2 is SMNVEV (reference sequence). The CDR3 runs to 14 residues. CDR3 sequence: CASSFRGGEDTQYF. The CDR3 DNA sequence: TGTGCCAGCAGTTTTAGGGGTGGGGAAGATACGCAGTATTTT.

The J gene is TRBJ2-5, the V gene TRBV27, with D unclear. The V end lost 0 bases, the J end lost 4 bases, and 12 bases lay between the germline ends. In germline, CDR1 is MNHEY, CDR2 SMNVEV (reference sequence). CDR3 length equals 15 residues. Written as DNA, the CDR3 is TGTGCCAGCAGTTTATCCGGGCGTGTAGGAGAGACCCAGTACTTC. Encoded protein: CASSLSGRVGETQYF.

The CDR3 DNA follows: TGTGCCAGCAGCCATTCTGACAACACTGAAGCTTTCTTT. Its protein product is CASSHSDNTEAFF. The rearrangement joins TRBV4-2 to TRBJ1-1; D unresolved. V lost 3 bases and J lost 2, with 7 bases in between. There are 13 residues in the CDR3. Germline V gene sequence: CDR1 LGHNA, CDR2 YNFKEQ.

Of note for this clone: Other DNA sequences in this specimen translate into the identical CDR3. The rearrangement joins TRBV28 to TRBJ2-7; 8 nucleotides align to TRBD1. With 2 bases clipped from V and 1 base from J, the junction kept 4 bases outside the gene matches. The V gene's germline CDR1 is MDHEN and CDR2 SYDVKM. This CDR3 is 15 amino acids long. Here the CDR3 reads CASSLRTGRSYEQYF. DNA of the CDR3: TGTGCCAGCAGTTTAAGGACAGGGCGGTCCTACGAGCAGTACTTC.

The gene calls are TRBV5-4 and TRBJ1-2, with a weak D call TRBD1 (6 bases). This CDR3 has 15 amino acids. The V and J ends lost 4 bases and 4 bases respectively, with 17 bases between them. Germline V gives CDR1 SGHNT, CDR2 YYREEE (reference sequence). In nucleotides, the CDR3 is TGTGCCAGCAGCGCCCCTTCAGGGGCGCGCTATGGCTACACCTTC. This gives the protein CASSAPSGARYGYTF.

The rearrangement links TRBV7-2 to TRBJ2-2; 7 bases align to TRBD2. CDR3 length: 16 amino acids. V dropped 2 bases and J dropped 3; count of bases not matched to a gene: 6. Germline V lookup: CDR1 SGHTA, CDR2 FQGNSA. For the CDR3, the DNA is TGTGCCAGCAGCTTACAAGGTAGCGGGTACACCGGGGAGCTGTTTTTT. Its translation: CASSLQGSGYTGELFF.

The rearrangement joins TRBV7-2 to TRBJ2-3; 8 bases fit TRBD1. V dropped 2 bases and J dropped 6; count of bases not matched to a gene: 4. The CDR3 has 14 amino acids. Germline V CDR1 and CDR2: SGHTA, FQGNSA. The CDR3: CASSLSQGADTQYF. In DNA form, the CDR3 reads TGTGCCAGCAGCTTATCCCAGGGGGCGGATACGCAGTATTTT.